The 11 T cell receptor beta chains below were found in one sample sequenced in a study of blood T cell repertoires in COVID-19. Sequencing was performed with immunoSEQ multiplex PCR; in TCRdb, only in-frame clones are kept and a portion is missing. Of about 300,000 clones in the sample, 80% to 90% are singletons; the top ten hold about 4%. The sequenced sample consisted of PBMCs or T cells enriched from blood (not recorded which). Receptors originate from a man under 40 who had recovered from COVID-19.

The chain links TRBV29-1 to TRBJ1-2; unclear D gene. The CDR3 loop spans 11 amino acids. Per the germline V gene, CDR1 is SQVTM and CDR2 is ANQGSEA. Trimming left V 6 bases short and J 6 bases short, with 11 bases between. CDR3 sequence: CSVWREDGYTF. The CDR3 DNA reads TGCAGCGTGTGGAGGGAAGATGGCTACACCTTC.

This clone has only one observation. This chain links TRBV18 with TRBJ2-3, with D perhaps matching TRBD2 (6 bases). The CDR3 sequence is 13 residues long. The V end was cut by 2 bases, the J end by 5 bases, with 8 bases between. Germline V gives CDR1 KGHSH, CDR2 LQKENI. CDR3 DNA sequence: TGTGCCAGCTCACCATGGGACTTAGATACGCAGTATTTT. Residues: CASSPWDLDTQYF.

CDR3 sequence reads: CASRTGTAKTYEQYF. Written as DNA, the CDR3 is TGTGCCAGCAGAACCGGGACAGCGAAAACCTACGAGCAGTACTTC. The rearrangement links TRBV6-5 to TRBJ2-7; 7 nucleotides agree with TRBD1. This CDR3 has 15 amino acids. J was trimmed by 2 bases and V by 6 bases; bases with no gene match: 10. The germline gives CDR1 MNHEY, CDR2 SVGAGI.

The CDR3 region is CASAFGQGELTGELFF. CDR3 nucleotide sequence: TGTGCCAGCGCATTCGGACAGGGGGAACTGACCGGGGAGCTGTTTTTT. This chain joins TRBV27 and TRBJ2-2, with 10 bases aligning to TRBD1. This CDR3 has 16 amino acids. With 8 bases clipped from V and 5 bases from J, the junction kept 11 bases outside the gene matches. Looked up from germline, CDR1 is MNHEY and CDR2 is SMNVEV (reference sequence).

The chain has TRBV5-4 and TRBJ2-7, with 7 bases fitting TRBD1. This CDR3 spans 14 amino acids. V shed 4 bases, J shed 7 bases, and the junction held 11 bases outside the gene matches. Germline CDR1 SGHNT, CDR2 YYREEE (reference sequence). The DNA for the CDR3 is TGTGCCAGCAGCCTGCCGGACAGGTCGGCGGAGCAGTACTTC. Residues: CASSLPDRSAEQYF.

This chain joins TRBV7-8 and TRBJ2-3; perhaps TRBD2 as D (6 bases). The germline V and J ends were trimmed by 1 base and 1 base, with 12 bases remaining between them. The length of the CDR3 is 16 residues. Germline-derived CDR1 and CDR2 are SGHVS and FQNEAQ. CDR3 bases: TGTGCCAGCAGCTTAGATCGGGGGTCTGGCACAGATACGCAGTATTTT. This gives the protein CASSLDRGSGTDTQYF.

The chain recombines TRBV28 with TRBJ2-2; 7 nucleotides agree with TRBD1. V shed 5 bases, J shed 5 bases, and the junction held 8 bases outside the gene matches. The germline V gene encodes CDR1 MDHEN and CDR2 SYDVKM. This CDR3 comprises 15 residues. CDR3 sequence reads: CASSHLTGKTGELFF. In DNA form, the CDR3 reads TGTGCCAGCAGTCATCTGACAGGGAAGACCGGGGAGCTGTTTTTT.

In DNA form, the CDR3 reads TGTGCCAGCAGCTTAGGGCCCGCGACCCAGTACTTC. This codes for CASSLGPATQYF. The chain carries TRBV7-9 and TRBJ2-5; D ambiguous. The CDR3 totals 12 residues. V lost 1 base and J lost 7, with 7 bases in between. CDR1 is SEHNR and CDR2 is FQNEAQ in the germline V gene (reference sequence).

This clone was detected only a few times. The DNA of the CDR3 is TGTGCCACCAGTGATTTTGGCAGTCAGCCCCAGCATTTT. It specifies CATSDFGSQPQHF. The rearrangement joins TRBV24-1 to TRBJ1-5, with no clear D. Trimming stripped 1 base from V and 6 bases from J, with 6 bases between. The CDR3 runs 13 residues. Germline-derived CDR1 and CDR2 are KGHDR and SFDVKD.

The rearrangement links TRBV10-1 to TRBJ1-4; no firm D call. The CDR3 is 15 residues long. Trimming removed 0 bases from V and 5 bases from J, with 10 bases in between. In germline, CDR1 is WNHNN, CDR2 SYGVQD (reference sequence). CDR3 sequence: CASSESMRRNEKLFF. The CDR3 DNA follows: TGCGCCAGCAGTGAGTCGATGCGGCGAAATGAAAAACTGTTTTTT.

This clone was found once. CDR3 residues: CASSLQGHTEAFF. As DNA, the CDR3 is TGTGCCAGCAGTTTACAGGGGCACACTGAAGCTTTCTTT. The chain recombines TRBV12-3 or TRBV12-4 with TRBJ1-1; perhaps TRBD1 as D (6 bases). V was pared by 2 bases and J by 3 bases, with 7 bases between. The CDR3 extends over 13 amino acids.